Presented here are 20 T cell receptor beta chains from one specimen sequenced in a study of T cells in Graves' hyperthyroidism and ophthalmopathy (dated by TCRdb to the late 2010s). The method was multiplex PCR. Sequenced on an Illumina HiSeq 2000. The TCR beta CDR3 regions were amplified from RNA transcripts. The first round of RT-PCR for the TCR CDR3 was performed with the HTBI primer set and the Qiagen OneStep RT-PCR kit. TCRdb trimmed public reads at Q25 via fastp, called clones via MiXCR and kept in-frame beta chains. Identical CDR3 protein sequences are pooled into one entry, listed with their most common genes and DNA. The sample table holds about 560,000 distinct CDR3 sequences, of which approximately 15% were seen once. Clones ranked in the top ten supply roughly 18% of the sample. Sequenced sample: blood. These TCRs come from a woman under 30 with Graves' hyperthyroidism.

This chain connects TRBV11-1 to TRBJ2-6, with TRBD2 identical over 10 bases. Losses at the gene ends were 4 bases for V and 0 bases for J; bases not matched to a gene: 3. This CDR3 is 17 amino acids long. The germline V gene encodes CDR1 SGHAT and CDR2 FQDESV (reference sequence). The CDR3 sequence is CASSSSGGTSGANVLTF. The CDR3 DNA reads TGTGCCAGCAGCTCTAGCGGGGGAACCTCTGGGGCCAACGTCCTGACTTTC.

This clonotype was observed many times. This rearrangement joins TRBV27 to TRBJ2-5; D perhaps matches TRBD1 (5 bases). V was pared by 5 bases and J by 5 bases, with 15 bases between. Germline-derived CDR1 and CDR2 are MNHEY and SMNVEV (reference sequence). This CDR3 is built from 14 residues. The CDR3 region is CASSTRQSLETQYF. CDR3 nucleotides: TGTGCCAGCAGTACTCGACAGAGTCTGGAGACCCAGTACTTC.

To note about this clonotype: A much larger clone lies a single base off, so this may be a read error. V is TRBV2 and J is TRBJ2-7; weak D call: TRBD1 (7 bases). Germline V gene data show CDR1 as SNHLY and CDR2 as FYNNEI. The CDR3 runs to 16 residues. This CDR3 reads CSSSEAGVTGAYEQYF. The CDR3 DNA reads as TGTTCCAGCAGTGAAGCGGGCGTCACAGGGGCCTACGAGCAGTACTTC.

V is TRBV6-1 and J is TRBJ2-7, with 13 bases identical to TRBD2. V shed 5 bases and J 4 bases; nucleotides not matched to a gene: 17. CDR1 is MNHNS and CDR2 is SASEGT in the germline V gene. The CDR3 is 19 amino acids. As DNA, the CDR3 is TGTGCCAGCAGTCCCTACTCCAGGGTACCGGGACTAGCGGGATACGAGCAGTACTTC. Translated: CASSPYSRVPGLAGYEQYF.

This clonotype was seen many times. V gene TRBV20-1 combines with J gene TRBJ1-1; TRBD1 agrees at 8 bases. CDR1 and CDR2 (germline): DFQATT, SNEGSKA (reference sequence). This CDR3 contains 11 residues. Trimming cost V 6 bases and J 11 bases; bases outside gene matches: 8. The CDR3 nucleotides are TGCAGTGCCAACTTCCGGGACAGGGCTTTCTTT. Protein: CSANFRDRAFF.

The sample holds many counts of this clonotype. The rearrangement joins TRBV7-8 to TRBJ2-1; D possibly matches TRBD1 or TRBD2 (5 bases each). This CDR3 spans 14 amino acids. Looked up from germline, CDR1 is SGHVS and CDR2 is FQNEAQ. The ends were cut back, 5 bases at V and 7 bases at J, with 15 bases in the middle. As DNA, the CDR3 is TGTGCCAGCAGCCTTAAGTGGGGGAATAATGAGCAGTTCTTC. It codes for CASSLKWGNNEQFF.

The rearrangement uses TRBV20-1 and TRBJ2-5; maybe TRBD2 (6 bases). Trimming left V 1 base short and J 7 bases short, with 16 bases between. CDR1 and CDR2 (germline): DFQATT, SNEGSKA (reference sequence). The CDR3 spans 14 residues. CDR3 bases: TGCAGTGCTAGAGTCCTTTCGGGAGCGGGGACCCAGTACTTC. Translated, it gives CSARVLSGAGTQYF.

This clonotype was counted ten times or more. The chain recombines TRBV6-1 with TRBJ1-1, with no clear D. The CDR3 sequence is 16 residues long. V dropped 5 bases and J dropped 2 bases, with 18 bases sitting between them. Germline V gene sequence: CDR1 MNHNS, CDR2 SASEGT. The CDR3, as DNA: TGTGCCAGCAGTTACAACTCCGGACTCGTAAACACTGAAGCTTTCTTT. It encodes CASSYNSGLVNTEAFF.

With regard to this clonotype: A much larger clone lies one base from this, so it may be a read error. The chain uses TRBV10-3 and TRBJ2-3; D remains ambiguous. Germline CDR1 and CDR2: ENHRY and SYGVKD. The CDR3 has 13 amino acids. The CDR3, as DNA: TGTGCCATCCGTGATGGGGTGTCAGATACGCAGTATTTT. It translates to CAIRDGVSDTQYF.

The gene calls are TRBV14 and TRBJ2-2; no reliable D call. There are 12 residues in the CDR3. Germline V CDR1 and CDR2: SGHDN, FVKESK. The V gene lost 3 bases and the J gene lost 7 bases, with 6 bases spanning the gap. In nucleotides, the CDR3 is TGTGCCAGCAGCCAGAGGATCGGGGAGCTGTTTTTT. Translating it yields CASSQRIGELFF.

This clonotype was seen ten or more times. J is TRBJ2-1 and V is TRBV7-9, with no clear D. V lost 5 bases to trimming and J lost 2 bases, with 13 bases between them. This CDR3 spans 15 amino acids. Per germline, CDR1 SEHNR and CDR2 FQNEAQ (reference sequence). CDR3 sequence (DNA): TGTGCCAGCAGCCCCACGTTGGCGACCTACAATGAGCAGTTCTTC. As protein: CASSPTLATYNEQFF.

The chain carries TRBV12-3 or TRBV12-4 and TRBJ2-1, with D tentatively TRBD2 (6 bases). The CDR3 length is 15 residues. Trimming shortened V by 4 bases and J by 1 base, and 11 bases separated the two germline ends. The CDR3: CASSYRRASYNEQFF. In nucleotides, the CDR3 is TGTGCCAGCAGTTACCGGAGGGCATCCTACAATGAGCAGTTCTTC.

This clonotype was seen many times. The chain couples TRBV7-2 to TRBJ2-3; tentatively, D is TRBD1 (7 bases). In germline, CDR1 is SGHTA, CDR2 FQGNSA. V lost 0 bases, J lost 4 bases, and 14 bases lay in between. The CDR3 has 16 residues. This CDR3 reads CASSLAAGQLSDTQYF. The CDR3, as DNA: TGTGCCAGCAGCTTAGCGGCGGGACAGTTATCAGATACGCAGTATTTT.

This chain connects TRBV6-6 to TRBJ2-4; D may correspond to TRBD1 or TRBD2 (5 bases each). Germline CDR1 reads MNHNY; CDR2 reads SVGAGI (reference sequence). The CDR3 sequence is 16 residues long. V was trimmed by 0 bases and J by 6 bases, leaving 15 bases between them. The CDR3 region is CASSYSMGVAGNIQYF. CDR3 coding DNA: TGTGCCAGCAGTTACTCGATGGGGGTAGCCGGAAACATTCAGTACTTC.

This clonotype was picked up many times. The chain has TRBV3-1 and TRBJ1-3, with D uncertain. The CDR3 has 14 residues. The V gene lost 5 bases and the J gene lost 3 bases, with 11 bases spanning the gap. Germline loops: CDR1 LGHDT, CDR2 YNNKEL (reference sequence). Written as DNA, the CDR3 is TGTGCCAGCAGCAGCCCCCTCGGTGGAAACACCATATATTTT. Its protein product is CASSSPLGGNTIYF.

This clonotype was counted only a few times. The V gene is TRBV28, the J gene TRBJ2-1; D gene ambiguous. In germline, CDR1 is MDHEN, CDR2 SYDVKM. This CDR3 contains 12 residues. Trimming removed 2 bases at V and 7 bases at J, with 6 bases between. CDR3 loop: CASSLKENEQFF. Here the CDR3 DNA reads TGTGCCAGCAGTTTAAAGGAGAATGAGCAGTTCTTC. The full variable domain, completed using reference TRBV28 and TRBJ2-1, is DVKVTQSSRYLVKRTGEKVFLECVQDMDHENMFWYRQDPGLGLRLIYFSYDVKMKEKGDIPEGYSVSREKKERFSLILESASTNQTSMYLCASSLKENEQFFGPGTRLTVL.

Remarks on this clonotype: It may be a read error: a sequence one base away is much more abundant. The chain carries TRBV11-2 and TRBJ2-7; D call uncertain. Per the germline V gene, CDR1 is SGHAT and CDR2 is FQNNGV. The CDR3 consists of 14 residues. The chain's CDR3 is CAGSLGVNRYEQYF. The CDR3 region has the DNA TGTGCCGGCAGCCTTGGGGTGAATCGTTACGAGCAGTACTTC.

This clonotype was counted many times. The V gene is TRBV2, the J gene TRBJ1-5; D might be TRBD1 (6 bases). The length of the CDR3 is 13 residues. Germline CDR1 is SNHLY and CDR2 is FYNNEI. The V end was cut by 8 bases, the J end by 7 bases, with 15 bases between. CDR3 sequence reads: CASLSPGGQPQHF. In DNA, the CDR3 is TGTGCCAGCCTGAGCCCGGGGGGCCAGCCCCAGCATTTT.

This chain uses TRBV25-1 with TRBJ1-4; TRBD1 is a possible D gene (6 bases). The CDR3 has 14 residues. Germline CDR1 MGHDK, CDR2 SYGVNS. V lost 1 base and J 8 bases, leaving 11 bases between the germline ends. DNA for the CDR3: TGTGCCAGCAGTGAATTTGGGGGCCGAGAAAAACTGTTTTTT. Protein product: CASSEFGGREKLFF.

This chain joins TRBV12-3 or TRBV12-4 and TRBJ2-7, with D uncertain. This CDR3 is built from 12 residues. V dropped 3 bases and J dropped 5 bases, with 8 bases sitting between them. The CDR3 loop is CASSLRIDEQYF. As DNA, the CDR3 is TGTGCCAGCAGTTTGCGGATTGACGAGCAGTACTTC.